This TCR beta chain was recorded in a study of early T cells in non-severe SARS-CoV-2 infection (dated by TCRdb to the early 2020s). Background on the whole study: TCR sequencing used bulk RNA from unsorted whole blood, so alpha and beta chains could not be paired. General study outcomes and caveats: VDJdb matching was skewed toward anti-spike CD8 responses and likely underestimated virus-specific expansions by missing private and CD4 specificities.

CDR1 and CDR2 are read off the germline V gene as SGHAT and FQNNGV. Here V drops 7 bases and J drops 0 bases, and the junction holds 5 bases not matched to any gene. The CDR3 holds 14 amino acids from the cysteine to the phenylalanine. The kept DNA is CDR3 alone, 42 bases in frame from the first base. Set within a cohort of healthcare workers in London, UK, this nested case-control study involved weekly PCR testing of nasopharyngeal swabs along with blood sampling. Between 23 and 31 March 2020, the week of the UK lockdown, healthcare workers were enrolled and then followed up weekly for as long as 16 weeks. The method was 5' RACE. The data were produced on a NextSeq 500. Unique molecular identifiers were attached to individual cDNA molecules in the TCR library protocol so that sequencing error and PCR bias could be corrected. Sequencing covered both TCR alpha and beta chains, and within each sample the abundances of alpha and beta sequences were tightly co-correlated. Per the original workflow: Decombinator V4 was used to annotate the V gene, J gene and CDR3 of the TCR sequences. Expanded TCRs were defined as changing significantly between any two time points under a Poisson model with p below 0.0001. TCR abundances were normalised to the total number of TCRs sequenced per sample and expressed as counts per million. MAIT TCRs were defined by TRAV1-2 paired with TRAJ12, TRAJ20 or TRAJ33, and iNKT TCRs by TRAV10 paired with TRAJ18. VDJdb, accessed on 1 November 2021, was searched for TCRs annotated for CMV, EBV and SARS-CoV-2, and TCRs annotated for more than one antigen were excluded. Using fastp trimming at Q25 and MiXCR clonotype assembly, TCRdb reanalyzed the public sequencing data and kept in-frame beta chains. For every CDR3 protein sequence, its rows merge into one entry that carries the most common genes and DNA. TCRdb's processing, not the authors' own work, is the source of the V and J calls. This sample is represented by about 36,000 distinct CDR3 sequences; 5.5% to 8% of them were singletons. About 22% of the sample is in the top ten clones.

A remark on this clonotype: Its antigen is still unknown. No base-level quality is on record; no much larger clone is a single base apart.

The sequences come from whole blood, collected at baseline. This clonotype was sampled from an adult who was a healthcare worker with PCR-confirmed SARS-CoV-2 infection or an uninfected control (not recorded which). The sequence joins TRBV11-2 to TRBJ2-5, and 7 junctional nucleotides match TRBD2. The sequenced DNA: TGTGCCAGCACCATCGGGGGGTACCAAGAGACCCAGTACTTC. Translation gives CASTIGGYQETQYF.